This record covers a single T cell receptor (beta chain). Its binding antigen is unknown. The sample holds no much larger clone one base away, and base qualities are not on file. The entry originates in a study of T cell repertoires in cytomegalovirus infection (dated by TCRdb to the late 2010s). Broadly, across the study: Donor HLA type was relevant to the analysis, because carriage of CMV infection together with the matching HLA type was indicated by public TCR beta signatures. The research as a whole found: Carriers of CMV infection plus the relevant HLA type were discriminated by the cumulative frequency of public TCR beta family members in the study cohort and in an independent approximately 350-donor cohort. In the ex vivo response, HLA-C-restricted CMV-specific TCR beta clonotypes were dominant, and in two of eight donors the single most frequent clonotype came from this HLA-C-restricted group.

Sequenced on an Illumina HiSeq 1500. TCRdb applied fastp at Q25 and MiXCR to the public reads, then kept only in-frame beta chains. Every CDR3 protein is listed once, alongside the most common genes and DNA of its rows. This sample comprises 200,000 to 300,000 distinct CDR3 sequences, more than 9% of them detected only once. The ten most abundant clones make up 1.6% of the sample. The CDR1 and CDR2 encoded by the germline V gene are SNHLY and FYNNEI. The CDR3, from cysteine to phenylalanine, totals 15 residues. The entry retains the CDR3 DNA only, 45 bases that are in frame from base 1. The V and J ends are trimmed by 5 bases and 4 bases, leaving 15 bases between them.

The sample taken for sequencing was PBMCs. The origin of this receptor is a human donor in good health (CMV status not recorded). Some clones in this sample may be carry-over from other donors' samples. The rearranged segments are TRBV2 and TRBJ1-5, with TRBD1 tentatively as D gene (6 bases match). Here the CDR3 is given as CASSLYGTQNQPQHF. The nucleotide sequence is given as TGTGCCAGCAGTCTTTACGGGACACAGAATCAGCCCCAGCATTTT. Reference TRBV2 and TRBJ1-5 proteins supply the regions before and after the CDR3; the full variable domain is: EPEVTQTPSHQVTQMGQEVILRCVPISNHLYFYWYRQILGQKVEFLVSFYNNEISEKSEIFDDQFSVERPDGSNFTLKIRSTKLEDSAMYFCASSLYGTQNQPQHFGDGTRLSIL.